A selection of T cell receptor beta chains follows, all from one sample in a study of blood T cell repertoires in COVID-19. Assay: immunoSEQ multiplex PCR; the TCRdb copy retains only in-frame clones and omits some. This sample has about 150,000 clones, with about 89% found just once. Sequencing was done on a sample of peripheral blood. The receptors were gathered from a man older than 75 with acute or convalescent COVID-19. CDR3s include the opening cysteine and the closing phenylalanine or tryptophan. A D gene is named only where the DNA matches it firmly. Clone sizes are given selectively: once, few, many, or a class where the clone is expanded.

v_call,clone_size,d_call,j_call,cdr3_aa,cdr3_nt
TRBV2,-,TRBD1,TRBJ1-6,CAIPGQGDSPLHF,TGTGCCATCCCGGGACAGGGCGATTCACCCCTCCACTTT
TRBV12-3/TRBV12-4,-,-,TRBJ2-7,CASSSQQGYEQYF,TGTGCCAGCAGTTCCCAACAGGGCTACGAGCAGTACTTC
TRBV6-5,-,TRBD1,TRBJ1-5,CASRPAGTGHQPQHF,TGTGCCAGCAGGCCAGCCGGGACAGGGCATCAGCCCCAGCATTTT
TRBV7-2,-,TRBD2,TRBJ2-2,CARSVLAGKSGELFF,TGTGCCAGATCCGTGCTAGCGGGAAAATCGGGGGAGCTGTTTTTT
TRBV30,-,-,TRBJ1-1,CAWSVGGRMNTEAFF,TGTGCCTGGAGTGTAGGGGGACGGATGAACACTGAAGCTTTCTTT
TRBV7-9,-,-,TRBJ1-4,CASSPLAGEKLFF,TGTGCCAGCAGCCCCCTAGCTGGGGAAAAACTGTTTTTT
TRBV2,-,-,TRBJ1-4,CASSVQGDEKLFF,TGTGCCAGCAGTGTACAGGGTGATGAAAAACTGTTTTTT
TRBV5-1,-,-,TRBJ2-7,CASSLAGGGGSYEQYF,TGCGCCAGCAGCTTGGCTGGGGGCGGTGGCTCCTACGAGCAGTACTTC
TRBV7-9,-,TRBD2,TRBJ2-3,CASSFSGVADTQYF,TGTGCCAGCAGCTTTAGCGGGGTTGCAGATACGCAGTATTTT
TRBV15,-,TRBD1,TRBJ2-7,CATSKTGTGLYEQYF,TGTGCCACCAGCAAAACCGGGACAGGCTTATACGAGCAGTACTTC
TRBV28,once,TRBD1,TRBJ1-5,CAVGQNNQPQHF,TGTGCCGTGGGACAGAATAATCAGCCCCAGCATTTT
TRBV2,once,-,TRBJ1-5,CASTRTVNQPQHF,TGTGCCAGCACTAGGACAGTCAATCAGCCCCAGCATTTT
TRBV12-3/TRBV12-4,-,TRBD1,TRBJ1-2,CASSYGQGSGYTF,TGTGCCAGCAGTTACGGACAGGGTAGTGGCTACACCTTC